This T cell receptor (beta chain) was sequenced in a study of CD4 and CD8 cells across lung adenocarcinoma regions. This clonotype appeared a single time. A read error may account for a junction end that differs from germline. TCRdb ran MiXCR on the PCR reads and lists one entry per CDR3 protein. In the table there are more than 11,000 distinct CDR3 sequences, about 48% of which are singletons. The CDR3 has 13 residues. Looked up from germline, CDR1 is MNHNS and CDR2 is SASEGT. Sequencing was carried out using CD4+ T cells from the center of a lung tumor. The sequence derives from a male donor with lung adenocarcinoma. The CD4 and CD8 labels of this study may be unreliable. The chain links TRBV6-1 to TRBJ2-1; D may correspond to TRBD1 or TRBD2 (5 bases each). The CDR3 sequence: CASRAGSSDEQFF. CDR3 in DNA: TGTGCCAGCAGGGCAGGGAGCAGCGATGAGCAGTTCTTT.